The clone carrying this T cell receptor beta chain showed up just a few times. No antigen is known for it. This record comes from a study of beta chain features in type 1 diabetes. Across the study: Patient and healthy donor groups were alike in age, gender and cell yields. Overall study findings and caveats: TCRB repertoires of naive, central memory and Treg cells appeared more similar among patients than among healthy donors. In type 1 diabetes patients, VDJ junctions had fewer insertions; deletions at these junctions were more frequent. Among patients with Type 1 diabetes, TCRB CDR3s were moderately but significantly shorter in every one of the four CD4+ subsets.

Every bit of the isolated RNA underwent reverse transcription, so sequencing read expressed TCRB transcripts. Measured with immunoSEQ multiplex PCR; TCRdb has only the in-frame clones, and not every one. This sample has a few hundred thousand clones; over 14% occur once, and the top ten carry approximately 0.015%. Purity of each sorted population was above 95%. The CDR3 spans 18 residues. The germline V gene encodes CDR1 MNHNS and CDR2 SASEGT. Losses at the gene ends were 1 base for V and 2 bases for J; bases not matched to a gene: 9. Sequenced material: naive CD4+ T cells from blood. The chain links TRBV6-1 to TRBJ2-3, with 10 bases matching TRBD2. This clonotype was sampled from a man younger than 35 with type 1 diabetes. The CDR3 loop is CASSEGTSGTSFTDTQYF. The CDR3 bases are TGTGCCAGCAGTGAAGGGACTAGCGGAACCTCCTTCACAGATACGCAGTATTTT.